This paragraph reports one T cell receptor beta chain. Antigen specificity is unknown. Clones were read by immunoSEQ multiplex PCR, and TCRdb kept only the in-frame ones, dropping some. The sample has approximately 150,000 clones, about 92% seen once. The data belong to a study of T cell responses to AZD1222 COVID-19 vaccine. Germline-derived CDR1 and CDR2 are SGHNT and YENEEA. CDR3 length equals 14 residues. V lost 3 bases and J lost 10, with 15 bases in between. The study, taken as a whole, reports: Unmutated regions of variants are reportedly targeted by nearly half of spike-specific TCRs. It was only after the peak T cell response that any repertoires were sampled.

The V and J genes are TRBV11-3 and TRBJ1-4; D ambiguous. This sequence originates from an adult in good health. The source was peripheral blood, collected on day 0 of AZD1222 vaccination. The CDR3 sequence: CASSFTDGRRKLFF. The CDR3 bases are TGTGCCAGCAGCTTTACGGACGGGCGGCGAAAACTGTTTTTT. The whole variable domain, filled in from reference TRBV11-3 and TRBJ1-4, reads EAGVVQSPRYKIIEKKQPVAFWCNPISGHNTLYWYLQNLGQGPELLIRYENEEAVDDSQLPKDRFSAERLKGVDSTLKIQPAELGDSAVYLCASSFTDGRRKLFFGSGTQLSVL.